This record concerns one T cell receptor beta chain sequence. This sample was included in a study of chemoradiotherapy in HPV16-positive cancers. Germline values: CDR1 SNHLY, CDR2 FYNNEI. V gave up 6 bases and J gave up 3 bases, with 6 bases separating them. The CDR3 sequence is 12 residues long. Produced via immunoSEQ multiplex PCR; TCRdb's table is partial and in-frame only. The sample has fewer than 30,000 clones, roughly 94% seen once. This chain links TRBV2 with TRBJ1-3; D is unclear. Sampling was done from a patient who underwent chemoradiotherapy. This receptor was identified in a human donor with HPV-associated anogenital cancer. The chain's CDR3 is CASRALGNTIYF. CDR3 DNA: TGTGCCAGCAGAGCCCTTGGAAACACCATATATTTT.